One and the same sample provided the 25 T cell receptor beta chains below, sequenced in a study of PD-L1 blockade in urothelial cancer. Generated by immunoSEQ multiplex PCR, the TCRdb table keeps only in-frame clones and is missing some. This sample has tens of thousands of clones; roughly four fifths occur once, and the top ten carry 4%. Time point noted: pretreatment peripheral blood. The sample consisted of PBMCs, taken around atezolizumab (anti-PD-L1) treatment. Receptors originate from a man in his 70s with urothelial cancer.

This chain joins TRBV11-3 and TRBJ2-7, with TRBD2 matching over 7 bases. This CDR3 has 13 residues. After removal of 6 bases from V and 2 bases from J, the junction contained 4 bases not matched to a gene. The germline gives CDR1 SGHNT, CDR2 YENEEA. CDR3 nucleotides: TGTGCCAGCAGTTTCCGGGAGGCCTACGAGCAGTACTTC. This codes for CASSFREAYEQYF. The full variable domain, with the rest looked up from reference TRBV11-3 and TRBJ2-7, is EAGVVQSPRYKIIEKKQPVAFWCNPISGHNTLYWYLQNLGQGPELLIRYENEEAVDDSQLPKDRFSAERLKGVDSTLKIQPAELGDSAVYLCASSFREAYEQYFGPGTRLTVT.

The rearrangement joins TRBV28 to TRBJ1-5; 8 bases agree with TRBD1. Germline V lookup: CDR1 MDHEN, CDR2 SYDVKM. The CDR3 totals 14 residues. V lost 6 bases and J lost 6; bases outside the gene matches: 7. In DNA form, the CDR3 reads TGTGCCAGCAGGAAGACAGGGGAGTTTCAGCCCCAGCATTTT. Residues: CASRKTGEFQPQHF.

The rearrangement uses TRBV28 and TRBJ1-5; 7 bases align to TRBD1. Germline V CDR1 and CDR2: MDHEN, SYDVKM. V shed 3 bases and J 3 bases; nucleotides not matched to a gene: 2. This CDR3 is built from 14 residues. The CDR3 sequence: CASSLGTDNQPQHF. The CDR3 bases are TGTGCCAGCAGTTTGGGGACAGACAATCAGCCCCAGCATTTT. Filled out from reference TRBV28 and TRBJ1-5, the complete variable domain reads DVKVTQSSRYLVKRTGEKVFLECVQDMDHENMFWYRQDPGLGLRLIYFSYDVKMKEKGDIPEGYSVSREKKERFSLILESASTNQTSMYLCASSLGTDNQPQHFGDGTRLSIL.

This clone has more than one count but fewer than ten. The rearrangement joins TRBV19 to TRBJ1-1; 7 bases match TRBD1. The CDR3 has 15 residues. CDR1 LNHDA and CDR2 SQIVND come from the germline V gene (reference sequence). After removal of 4 bases from V and 0 bases from J, the junction contained 5 bases not matched to a gene. The CDR3 spells CASSTQGPMNTEAFF. DNA for the CDR3: TGTGCCAGTAGTACACAGGGGCCCATGAACACTGAAGCTTTCTTT.

V gene TRBV18 combines with J gene TRBJ1-3; D not certain. The CDR3 length is 14 residues. Looked up from germline, CDR1 is KGHSH and CDR2 is LQKENI. V lost 3 bases to trimming and J lost 0 bases, with 6 bases between them. CDR3 protein: CASSPPVSGNTIYF. Written as DNA, the CDR3 is TGTGCCAGCTCACCCCCAGTCTCTGGAAACACCATATATTTT.

This clone was picked up one time. The chain carries TRBV9 and TRBJ1-6; 7 bases agree with TRBD1. Germline V gene lookup returns CDR1 SGDLS and CDR2 YYNGEE. Unmatched junction bases numbered 9, after V lost 4 bases and J lost 8 bases. The CDR3 totals 15 residues. CDR3 DNA sequence: TGTGCCAGCAGCTCCCGCGGGGACAGATATTCACCCCTCCACTTT. Translated: CASSSRGDRYSPLHF.

The rearrangement joins TRBV5-1 to TRBJ2-3; 9 bases align to TRBD2. The CDR3 consists of 16 residues. V lost 3 bases, J lost 3 bases, and 8 bases stayed unmatched. Per the germline V gene, CDR1 is SGHRS and CDR2 is YFSETQ. CDR3 nucleotides: TGCGCCAGCAGCTCTGGGAGTAGCGGGGGAACAGATACGCAGTATTTT. Amino acids: CASSSGSSGGTDTQYF.

The genes are TRBV9 and TRBJ1-2, with TRBD1 matching 10 bases. The junction had 5 bases not matched to a gene; V was cut back by 1 base and J by 8 bases. This CDR3 spans 14 amino acids. Germline V gene sequence: CDR1 SGDLS, CDR2 YYNGEE. The CDR3: CASSVKGTGEGYTF. The CDR3 coding sequence is TGTGCCAGCAGCGTAAAAGGGACAGGGGAAGGCTACACCTTC.

CDR3 in amino acids: CSVGTGTFSYEQYF. DNA for the CDR3: TGCAGCGTCGGTACCGGGACTTTCTCCTACGAGCAGTACTTC. The V gene is TRBV29-1, the J gene TRBJ2-7, with a tentative D call TRBD2 (6 bases). CDR3 size: 14 residues. CDR1 is SQVTM and CDR2 is ANQGSEA in the germline V gene. V dropped 6 bases and J dropped 0 bases, with 15 bases sitting between them.

V is TRBV5-1 and J is TRBJ2-3, with 7 bases identical to TRBD2. This CDR3 contains 16 residues. V was clipped by 1 base and J by 2 bases; unmatched bases: 7. Germline CDR1 is SGHRS and CDR2 is YFSETQ. For the CDR3, the DNA is TGCGCCAGCAGCTTGTTGGCGGGAGACCACACAGATACGCAGTATTTT. Protein product: CASSLLAGDHTDTQYF.

The chain uses TRBV5-4 and TRBJ1-2; tentative D call: TRBD1 (6 bases). The CDR3 has 13 amino acids. V lost 4 bases to trimming and J lost 1 base, with 8 bases between them. Germline lookup yields CDR1 SGHNT and CDR2 YYREEE (reference sequence). CDR3 protein: CASSTRGNYGYTF. CDR3 nucleotides: TGTGCCAGCAGCACCAGGGGTAACTATGGCTACACCTTC.

This chain links TRBV6-5 with TRBJ2-7; weak D call: TRBD2 (5 bases). This CDR3 spans 12 amino acids. V lost 2 bases and J 7 bases, leaving 9 bases between the germline ends. CDR1 is MNHEY, CDR2 SVGAGI, per germline. The CDR3 sequence is CASSYRGGEQYF. For the CDR3, the DNA is TGTGCCAGCAGTTACCGCGGCGGGGAGCAGTACTTC.

This clone came up a few times. This chain links TRBV7-8 with TRBJ1-5; D is unclear. V was shortened by 2 bases and J by 6 bases, with 11 bases between the two germline ends. The CDR3 totals 14 residues. In germline, CDR1 is SGHVS, CDR2 FQNEAQ. As DNA, the CDR3 is TGTGCCAGCAGCTTAACGTCCGAGGGTCAGCCCCAGCATTTT. Translation gives CASSLTSEGQPQHF.

The chain joins TRBV4-3 to TRBJ2-2; 12 bases match TRBD2. J gave up 6 bases and V 5 bases, and 7 bases lay outside the gene matches. CDR1 is LGHNA, CDR2 YSLEER, per germline. The CDR3 loop spans 16 amino acids. The CDR3 sequence is CASSSPGLAGPGELFF. The CDR3 DNA reads as TGCGCCAGCAGCTCACCAGGACTAGCGGGACCCGGGGAGCTGTTTTTT.

This chain links TRBV6-6 with TRBJ2-5; TRBD1 matches at 7 bases. This CDR3 comprises 13 residues. Germline assignment: CDR1 MNHNY and CDR2 SVGAGI (reference sequence). Trimming at V came to 6 bases and at J to 5 bases, leaving 6 bases not matched to a gene. CDR3 residues: CASSTGDGETQYF. In DNA, the CDR3 is TGTGCCAGCAGCACAGGGGATGGTGAGACCCAGTACTTC.

J is TRBJ2-3 and V is TRBV5-1, with 10 bases aligning to TRBD1. The germline V gene encodes CDR1 SGHRS and CDR2 YFSETQ. The trim removed 0 bases at V and 10 bases at J, leaving 8 bases unmatched. This CDR3 is 15 amino acids long. CDR3 DNA: TGCGCCAGCAGCTTGGGGGGACAGGGGCAATACCCGCAGTATTTT. Amino acids: CASSLGGQGQYPQYF.

The V call is TRBV19, the J call TRBJ1-3, with 7 bases that match TRBD1. The germline CDR1 and CDR2 sequences are LNHDA and SQIVND (reference sequence). Trimming took 4 bases from V and 5 from J; bases not matched to a gene: 5. The CDR3 covers 14 residues. CDR3 nucleotides: TGTGCCAGTAGTACCATACAGGGGAGAAACACCATATATTTT. It encodes CASSTIQGRNTIYF.

The rearrangement uses TRBV2 and TRBJ2-3; D gene uncertain. V was cut by 0 bases and J by 14 bases, with 12 bases left in between. The CDR3 contains 12 residues. Germline V gene lookup returns CDR1 SNHLY and CDR2 FYNNEI. The CDR3 region is CASSEARLLGYF. DNA for the CDR3: TGTGCCAGCAGTGAAGCGCGCCTCCTCGGGTATTTT.

V is TRBV6-1 and J is TRBJ2-2, with 8 positions matching TRBD1. Per germline, CDR1 MNHNS and CDR2 SASEGT. The CDR3 loop spans 19 amino acids. The trim removed 4 bases at V and 6 bases at J, leaving 19 bases unmatched. The CDR3 DNA reads as TGTGCCAGCAGTGGGGCAGGGGGCGTGGGGTTGACGTTCGCCGGGGAGCTGTTTTTT. It is translated as CASSGAGGVGLTFAGELFF.

This chain links TRBV19 with TRBJ2-7; D may be TRBD1 (6 bases). The CDR3 runs 13 residues. V was trimmed by 7 bases and J by 6 bases, leaving 16 bases between them. Germline V gene sequence: CDR1 LNHDA, CDR2 SQIVND (reference sequence). CDR3 nucleotides: TGTGCCAGTAATACAGGGCGTGGTGCCGAGCAGTACTTC. This gives the protein CASNTGRGAEQYF. The entire variable domain, with the rest obtained from reference TRBV19 and TRBJ2-7, is as follows: DGGITQSPKYLFRKEGQNVTLSCEQNLNHDAMYWYRQDPGQGLRLIYYSQIVNDFQKGDIAEGYSVSREKKESFPLTVTSAQKNPTAFYLCASNTGRGAEQYFGPGTRLTVT.

The sample holds many counts of this clone. The genes are TRBV7-6 and TRBJ1-3; 9 bases are shared with TRBD1. Trimming took 7 bases from V and 6 from J; bases not matched to a gene: 7. The CDR3 has 14 residues. In germline, CDR1 is SGHVS, CDR2 FNYEAQ. CDR3 amino acids: CASTTGQGQNTIYF. As DNA, the CDR3 is TGTGCCAGCACCACTGGACAGGGGCAAAACACCATATATTTT. The full variable domain, completed using reference TRBV7-6 and TRBJ1-3, is GAGVSQSPRYKVTKRGQDVALRCDPISGHVSLYWYRQALGQGPEFLTYFNYEAQQDKSGLPNDRFSAERPEGSISTLTIQRTEQRDSAMYRCASTTGQGQNTIYFGEGSWLTVV.

J is TRBJ1-2 and V is TRBV28; TRBD1 might be the D (5 bases). Germline assignment: CDR1 MDHEN and CDR2 SYDVKM. Trimming left V 8 bases short and J 1 base short, with 14 bases between. This CDR3 contains 14 residues. Here the CDR3 DNA reads TGTGCCAGCCGGACAACAGGTGGTAACTATGGCTACACCTTC. Encoded protein: CASRTTGGNYGYTF.

The DNA for the CDR3 is TGTGCCAGCAGTTTAGACAGGGAAGTGAGAGGCTACACCTTC. This encodes CASSLDREVRGYTF. V and J are TRBV27 and TRBJ1-2; TRBD1 matches at 7 bases. Per germline, CDR1 MNHEY and CDR2 SMNVEV (reference sequence). CDR3 size: 14 residues. With 2 bases clipped from V and 8 bases from J, the junction kept 8 bases outside the gene matches.

A single count supports this clone. The J gene is TRBJ2-1, the V gene TRBV5-5, with 7 bases aligning to TRBD2. Germline CDR1 and CDR2: SGHKS and YYEKEE (reference sequence). CDR3 length: 14 amino acids. Trimming removed 2 bases from V and 4 bases from J; junction bases left unmatched: 3. CDR3 nucleotide sequence: TGTGCCAGCAGCTTAGCGGGAACTTACAATGAGCAGTTCTTC. Translated: CASSLAGTYNEQFF.

CDR3 in amino acids: CASSQGLPQETQYF. The CDR3 DNA sequence: TGTGCCAGCAGCCAGGGGCTTCCCCAAGAGACCCAGTACTTC. V and J are TRBV11-1 and TRBJ2-5; possible D gene TRBD1, 6 bases. This CDR3 is built from 14 residues. CDR1 SGHAT and CDR2 FQDESV come from the germline V gene (reference sequence). V dropped 5 bases and J dropped 1 base, with 11 bases sitting between them.